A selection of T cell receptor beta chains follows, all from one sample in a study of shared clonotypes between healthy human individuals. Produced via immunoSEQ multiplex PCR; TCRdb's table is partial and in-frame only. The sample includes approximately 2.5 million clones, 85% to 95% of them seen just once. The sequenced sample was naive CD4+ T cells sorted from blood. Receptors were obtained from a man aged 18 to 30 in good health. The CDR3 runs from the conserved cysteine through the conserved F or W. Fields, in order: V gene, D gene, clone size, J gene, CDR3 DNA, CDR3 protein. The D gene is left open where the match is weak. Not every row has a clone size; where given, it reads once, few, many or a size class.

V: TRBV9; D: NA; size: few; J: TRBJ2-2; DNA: TGTGCCAGCAGCAAGGGAAACACCGGGGAGCTGTTTTTT; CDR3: CASSKGNTGELFF
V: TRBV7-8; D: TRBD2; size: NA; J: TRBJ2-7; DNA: TGTGCCAGCAGCTCTGGGACTAGCGGCCACTACGAGCAGTACTTC; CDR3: CASSSGTSGHYEQYF
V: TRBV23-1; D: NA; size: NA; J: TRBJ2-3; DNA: TGCGCCAGCAGTCCGCGGCCAGAGCAGTATTTT; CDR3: CASSPRPEQYF
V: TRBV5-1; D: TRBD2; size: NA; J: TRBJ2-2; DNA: TGCGCCAGCAGCTACCGGGGACTAGCGGGGGGCCGGTTCGGCACCGGGGAGCTGTTTTTT; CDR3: CASSYRGLAGGRFGTGELFF
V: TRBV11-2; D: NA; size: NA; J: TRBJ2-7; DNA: TGTGCCAGCAGCTCCAGCGACGAGCAGTACTTC; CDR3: CASSSSDEQYF
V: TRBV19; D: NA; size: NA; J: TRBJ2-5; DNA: TGTGCCAGTAGTCCTACCGGACCTTGGGAAGAGACCCAGTACTTC; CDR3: CASSPTGPWEETQYF
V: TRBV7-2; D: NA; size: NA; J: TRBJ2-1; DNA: TGTGCCAGCAGCTACGGGGGTTCACTGACGAGTGAGCAGTTCTTC; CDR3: CASSYGGSLTSEQFF
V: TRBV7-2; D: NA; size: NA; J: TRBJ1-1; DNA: TGTGCCAGCAGCTTAGGACAGTCCCCCGCTGAAGCTTTCTTT; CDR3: CASSLGQSPAEAFF
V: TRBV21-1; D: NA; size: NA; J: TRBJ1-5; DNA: TGTGCCAGCAGCACGGGACAGGGTAGCAATCAGCCCCAGCATTTT; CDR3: CASSTGQGSNQPQHF
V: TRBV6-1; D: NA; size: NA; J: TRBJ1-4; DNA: TGTGCCAGCAGTGACCGGGTTACTAGCTTGACAACTAATGAAAAACTGTTTTTT; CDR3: CASSDRVTSLTTNEKLFF
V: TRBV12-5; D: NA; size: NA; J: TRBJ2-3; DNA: TGTGCTAGTGGTTTCAATACAGATACGCAGTATTTT; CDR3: CASGFNTDTQYF
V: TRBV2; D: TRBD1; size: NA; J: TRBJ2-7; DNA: TGTGCCAGCAGGCCGGGACAGGGGGTCTACGAGCAGTACTTC; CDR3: CASRPGQGVYEQYF
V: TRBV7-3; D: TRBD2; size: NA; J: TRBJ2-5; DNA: TGTGCCAGCAGCCCCCAGGAGCGGGGGGTTGGTGAGACCCAGTACTTC; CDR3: CASSPQERGVGETQYF
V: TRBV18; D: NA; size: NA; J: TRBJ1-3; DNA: TGTGCCAGCTCACCACCCGGGACGGCCTCTGGAAACACCATATATTTT; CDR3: CASSPPGTASGNTIYF
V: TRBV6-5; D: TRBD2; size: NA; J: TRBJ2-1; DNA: TGTGCCAGCAGTTACAGCGGGGGTTCGTGGAATGAGCAGTTCTTC; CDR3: CASSYSGGSWNEQFF
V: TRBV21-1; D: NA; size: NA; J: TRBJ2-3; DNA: TGTGCCAGCAGCAAAGAGCCCTTGAAAGGTGGTACCCCCCACACAGATACGCAGTATTTT; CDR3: CASSKEPLKGGTPHTDTQYF
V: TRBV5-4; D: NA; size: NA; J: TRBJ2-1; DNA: TGTGCCAGCAGCCCACGGGCGGGTGAGCAGTTCTTC; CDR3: CASSPRAGEQFF
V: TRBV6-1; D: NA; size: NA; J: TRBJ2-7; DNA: TGTGCCAGCAGTGAAGATAGCTATATTTACGAGCAGTACTTC; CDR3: CASSEDSYIYEQYF
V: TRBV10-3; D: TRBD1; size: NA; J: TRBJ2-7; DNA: TGTGCCATCAGTGAGTCGACGGGACAGCTGTCCTACGAGCAGTACTTC; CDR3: CAISESTGQLSYEQYF
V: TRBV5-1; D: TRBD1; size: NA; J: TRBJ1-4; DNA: TGCGCCAGCAGCTCAGGACAGGGGCTAAGTGAAAAACTGTTTTTT; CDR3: CASSSGQGLSEKLFF
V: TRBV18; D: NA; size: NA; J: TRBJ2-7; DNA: TGTGCCAGCTCACGCCCTGCTTCCTACGAGCAGTACTTC; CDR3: CASSRPASYEQYF
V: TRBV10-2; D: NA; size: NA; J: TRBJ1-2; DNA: TGCGCCAGCAGCGGGACACTTAACTATGGCTACACCTTC; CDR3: CASSGTLNYGYTF
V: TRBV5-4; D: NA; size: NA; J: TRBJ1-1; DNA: TGTGCCAGCAGCCCGGGGGGACCGTCCTTTATGGGCACTGAAGCTTTCTTT; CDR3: CASSPGGPSFMGTEAFF
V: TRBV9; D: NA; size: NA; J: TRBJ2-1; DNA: TGTGCCAGCAGCGGGGGACCCCAGGCGTACAATGAGCAGTTCTTC; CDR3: CASSGGPQAYNEQFF